One sample yielded the 20 T cell receptor beta chains listed below, sequenced in a study of T cells in localized non-small cell lung cancer. Using immunoSEQ multiplex PCR, the repertoire was profiled, and TCRdb retains in-frame clones only, with some absent. Counted here are tens of thousands of clones, over 75% occurring once; the ten biggest clones make up 9.5%. Sequenced here: peripheral blood, sampled before any cancer treatment. The source of these receptors is a female donor at least 60 years old with stage I lung adenocarcinoma.

This sequence joins TRBV30 and TRBJ1-1, with D tentatively TRBD1 (5 bases). CDR1 is GTSNPN and CDR2 is SVGIG in the germline V gene (reference sequence). Trimming shortened V by 2 bases and J by 3 bases, and 13 bases separated the two germline ends. The CDR3 extends over 14 amino acids. CDR3 protein: CAWSTPGRHTEAFF. In nucleotides, the CDR3 is TGTGCCTGGAGTACACCGGGACGGCACACTGAAGCTTTCTTT.

This clone was recorded once. V is TRBV7-9 and J is TRBJ1-5; D is possibly TRBD1 (6 bases). The CDR3 is 15 residues long. The ends were cut back, 5 bases at V and 6 bases at J, with 17 bases in the middle. Germline V gene data show CDR1 as SEHNR and CDR2 as FQNEAQ (reference sequence). CDR3 region: CASSPGEGVSQPQHF. CDR3 nucleotide sequence: TGTGCCAGCAGCCCCGGGGAGGGGGTATCTCAGCCCCAGCATTTT.

V and J are TRBV7-2 and TRBJ2-1; D remains unclear. Trimming pared 5 bases from V and 2 bases from J, leaving 4 bases between. Per the germline V gene, CDR1 is SGHTA and CDR2 is FQGNSA. The CDR3 has 12 residues. The CDR3, as DNA: TGTGCCAGCAGCGGAACCTACAATGAGCAGTTCTTC. Residues: CASSGTYNEQFF.

The chain combines TRBV29-1 with TRBJ1-2; 7 bases map to TRBD1. Germline trimming cut 6 bases from V and 0 bases from J; bases unmatched to any gene: 7. Germline CDR1 is SQVTM and CDR2 is ANQGSEA. The CDR3 sequence is 14 residues long. The chain's CDR3 is CSVEDRTTNYGYTF. The CDR3 region has the DNA TGCAGCGTGGAGGACAGGACAACTAACTATGGCTACACCTTC.

This chain connects TRBV28 to TRBJ2-3; no firm D call. The CDR3 loop spans 19 amino acids. From germline, CDR1 is MDHEN and CDR2 SYDVKM. V dropped 3 bases and J dropped 0 bases, with 22 bases sitting between them. The CDR3 nucleotides read TGTGCCAGCAGTTTCAGCCTTCCGGGCACTTACACTAGCACAGATACGCAGTATTTT. This translates into CASSFSLPGTYTSTDTQYF.

This clone is judged medium-sized. The chain couples TRBV25-1 to TRBJ2-7; no reliable D call. This CDR3 spans 12 amino acids. The germline V and J ends were trimmed by 4 bases and 5 bases, with 9 bases remaining between them. CDR1 is MGHDK and CDR2 is SYGVNS in the germline V gene. The DNA for the CDR3 is TGTGCCAGCAGTGTAGCACTGGACGAGCAGTACTTC. Protein product: CASSVALDEQYF.

The rearrangement uses TRBV2 and TRBJ1-5, with D possibly matching TRBD1 (6 bases). The CDR3 loop spans 15 amino acids. The germline CDR1 and CDR2 sequences are SNHLY and FYNNEI. V was clipped by 6 bases and J by 4 bases, with 16 bases between them. CDR3 sequence reads: CASRRYGTRNQPQHF. In DNA, the CDR3 is TGTGCCAGCAGGAGATACGGGACACGGAATCAGCCCCAGCATTTT.

The rearrangement links TRBV20-1 to TRBJ1-1; D is undetermined. The germline CDR1 and CDR2 sequences are DFQATT and SNEGSKA (reference sequence). The CDR3 extends over 11 amino acids. V was shortened by 6 bases and J by 8 bases, with 13 bases between the two germline ends. The CDR3 region has the DNA TGCAGTGCCTCCAGTAACCTCGAAGCTTTCTTT. Amino acid sequence: CSASSNLEAFF.

This chain joins TRBV11-2 and TRBJ2-1; 8 bases match TRBD1. Germline CDR1 is SGHAT and CDR2 is FQNNGV. The CDR3 length is 15 residues. V was pared by 4 bases and J by 7 bases, with 9 bases of the junction left unmatched. The CDR3 nucleotides are TGTGCCAGCAGCTCCAGGACAGGGACCCTAAATGAGCAGTTCTTC. As protein: CASSSRTGTLNEQFF.

The rearrangement links TRBV5-1 to TRBJ2-3; 9 bases line up with TRBD2. CDR3 size: 15 residues. The germline V gene has CDR1 SGHRS and CDR2 YFSETQ. V gave up 0 bases and J gave up 4 bases; unmatched junction bases: 3. CDR3 residues: CASSLARGGSDTQYF. CDR3 DNA: TGCGCCAGCAGCTTGGCGCGGGGGGGCTCAGATACGCAGTATTTT.

This clone was detected once. The gene calls are TRBV6-5 and TRBJ1-2; TRBD1 is a possible D gene (5 bases). Trimming took 8 bases from V and 4 from J, leaving 17 bases between them. Germline loops: CDR1 MNHEY, CDR2 SVGAGI. The CDR3 is 14 residues long. CDR3 sequence: CASLGGGRGYGYTF. The CDR3 DNA sequence: TGTGCCAGCCTGGGGGGGGGACGTGGCTATGGCTACACCTTC.

The chain is built from TRBV30 and TRBJ1-5, with D tentatively TRBD1 (6 bases). This CDR3 region has 14 residues. The V and J ends lost 3 bases and 5 bases respectively, with 14 bases between them. CDR1 GTSNPN and CDR2 SVGIG come from the germline V gene (reference sequence). The CDR3 sequence is CAWSAGQYDQPQHF. In DNA, the CDR3 is TGTGCCTGGAGCGCTGGACAGTACGATCAGCCCCAGCATTTT.

The J gene is TRBJ2-5, the V gene TRBV5-6; perhaps TRBD1 as D (6 bases). The germline CDR1 and CDR2 sequences are SGHDT and YYEEEE. CDR3 length: 15 amino acids. Trimming took off 4 bases at V and 2 bases at J, with 15 bases between the two ends. In DNA form, the CDR3 reads TGTGCCAGCAGCAGAAAGACAGGTTGGCAAGAGACCCAGTACTTC. Translating gives CASSRKTGWQETQYF.

V is TRBV12-5 and J is TRBJ1-2; D is uncertain. Germline V lookup: CDR1 LGHNT, CDR2 FRNRAP. This CDR3 region has 12 residues. V lost 1 base, J lost 4 bases, and 4 bases lay in between. CDR3 sequence reads: CASGLDSYGYTF. The CDR3, as DNA: TGTGCTAGTGGTTTGGACAGCTATGGCTACACCTTC.

The chain is built from TRBV10-3 and TRBJ2-1, with 8 bases aligning to TRBD1. This CDR3 has 15 amino acids. Trimming at V came to 3 bases and at J to 6 bases, leaving 7 bases not matched to a gene. Germline V CDR1 and CDR2: ENHRY, SYGVKD. As DNA, the CDR3 is TGTGCCATCAGTGACAAAACAGGGGGACGCAATGAGCAGTTCTTC. Translation: CAISDKTGGRNEQFF.

The J gene is TRBJ1-5, the V gene TRBV19; D perhaps matches TRBD1 (5 bases). V was shortened by 8 bases and J by 0 bases, with 11 bases between the two germline ends. CDR1 is LNHDA, CDR2 SQIVND, per germline (reference sequence). The CDR3 spans 14 residues. The CDR3 region has the DNA TGTGCCAGTTGCAGGGAGTATAGCAATCAGCCCCAGCATTTT. This encodes CASCREYSNQPQHF.

The chain couples TRBV15 to TRBJ1-3; D gene uncertain. Germline V gene sequence: CDR1 LNHNV, CDR2 YYDKDF (reference sequence). Trimming removed 0 bases from V and 0 bases from J, with 6 bases in between. The CDR3 consists of 15 residues. CDR3 protein: CATSRDSFSGNTIYF. The CDR3 DNA sequence: TGTGCCACCAGCAGAGACAGCTTCTCTGGAAACACCATATATTTT.

This chain links TRBV6-5 with TRBJ2-2, with 9 positions matching TRBD2. Germline lookup yields CDR1 MNHEY and CDR2 SVGAGI. CDR3 length: 14 amino acids. Trimming took 7 bases from V and 5 from J; bases not matched to a gene: 5. CDR3 amino acids: CASKLAGATGELFF. CDR3 nucleotides: TGTGCCAGCAAGTTAGCGGGGGCGACCGGGGAGCTGTTTTTT.

The V call is TRBV6-5, the J call TRBJ1-1; D remains ambiguous. In germline, CDR1 is MNHEY, CDR2 SVGAGI. V was shortened by 2 bases and J by 4 bases, with 11 bases between the two germline ends. The length of the CDR3 is 14 residues. The CDR3 DNA is TGTGCCAGCAGTTACGCGGTTAAGAGCACTGAAGCTTTCTTT. Amino acid sequence: CASSYAVKSTEAFF.

This clone turned up a few times. The chain combines TRBV30 with TRBJ1-1; D remains ambiguous. V shed 7 bases and J shed 1 base, with 4 bases lying between them. The V gene's germline CDR1 is GTSNPN and CDR2 SVGIG (reference sequence). This CDR3 is built from 10 residues. Written as DNA, the CDR3 is TGTGCCTTGAGGAACACTGAAGCTTTCTTT. Its protein is CALRNTEAFF.